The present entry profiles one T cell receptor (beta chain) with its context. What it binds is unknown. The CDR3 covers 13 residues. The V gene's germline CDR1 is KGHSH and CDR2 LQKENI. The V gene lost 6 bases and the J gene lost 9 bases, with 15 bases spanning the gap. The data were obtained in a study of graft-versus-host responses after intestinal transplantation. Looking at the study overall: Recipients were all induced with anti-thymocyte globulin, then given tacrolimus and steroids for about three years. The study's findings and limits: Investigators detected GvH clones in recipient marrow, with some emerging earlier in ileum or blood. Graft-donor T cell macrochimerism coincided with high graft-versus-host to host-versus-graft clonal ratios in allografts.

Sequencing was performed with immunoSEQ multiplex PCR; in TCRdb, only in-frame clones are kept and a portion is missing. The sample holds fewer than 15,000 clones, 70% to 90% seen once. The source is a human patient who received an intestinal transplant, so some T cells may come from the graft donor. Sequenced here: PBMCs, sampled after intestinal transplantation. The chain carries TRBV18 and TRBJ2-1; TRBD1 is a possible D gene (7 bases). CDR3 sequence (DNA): TGTGCCAGCTCCCTCGACAGGGAGGCTGAGCAGTTCTTC. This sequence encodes CASSLDREAEQFF.